These T cell receptor beta chains were read from a single sample in a study of cytotoxic CD8 clonotypes in ibrutinib-treated CLL. This table comes from immunoSEQ multiplex PCR, and its TCRdb copy is limited to in-frame clones, with some not included. The sample yields roughly 200,000 clones, 72% seen once. The source was PBMCs, collected after 24 months of ibrutinib treatment. The receptors were sampled from a human donor with chronic lymphocytic leukemia. Each CDR3 is given with its conserved first and last residue. The D gene is left open where the match is weak. Where a row states a size, it is once, few, many or the class of an expanded clone; other rows omit it.

TRBV18	.	TRBJ2-6	TRBD1	CASSPIFWTGFPKPSGANVLTF	TGTGCCAGCTCACCAATCTTCTGGACAGGGTTCCCAAAACCGTCTGGGGCCAACGTCCTGACTTTC
TRBV19	.	TRBJ1-4	TRBD1	CASTKTGTGDEKLFF	TGTGCCAGTACCAAAACCGGGACAGGGGATGAAAAACTGTTTTTT
TRBV11-2	.	TRBJ2-7	.	CASSFRVRDRTRFEQYF	TGTGCCAGCAGCTTTCGCGTGCGGGACAGAACTAGGTTCGAGCAGTACTTC
TRBV5-1	.	TRBJ2-7	.	CASSRVGYEQYF	TGCGCCAGCAGCCGAGTCGGTTACGAGCAGTACTTC
TRBV7-2	.	TRBJ2-1	TRBD2	CASSGRTSAQTEQFF	TGTGCCAGCAGCGGGCGGACTAGCGCGCAGACGGAGCAGTTCTTC
TRBV7-9	.	TRBJ2-7	.	CASSSSSYEQYF	TGTGCCAGCAGTTCCTCTTCCTACGAGCAGTACTTC
TRBV5-1	.	TRBJ2-1	TRBD2	CASSSLAGAENEQFF	TGCGCCAGCAGCTCGCTAGCGGGAGCTGAAAATGAGCAGTTCTTC
TRBV11-3	once	TRBJ2-7	TRBD1	CASSSGQGNEQYF	TGTGCCAGCAGCTCCGGACAGGGCAACGAGCAGTACTTC
TRBV13	.	TRBJ2-5	.	CASSSRETQYF	TGTGCCAGCAGCTCGAGGGAGACCCAGTACTTC
TRBV5-3	.	TRBJ2-7	.	CASSLALAYNEQYF	TGTGCCAGCAGCTTGGCGCTAGCTTACAACGAGCAGTACTTC
TRBV4-1	.	TRBJ1-2	.	CASSQVFSTANYGYTF	TGCGCCAGCAGCCAAGTATTTTCGACAGCTAACTATGGCTACACCTTC
TRBV27	.	TRBJ2-3	TRBD2	CASSPRTSGLSDTQYF	TGTGCCAGCAGCCCTAGGACTAGCGGTCTATCAGATACGCAGTATTTT
TRBV27	few	TRBJ2-7	.	CASSLQSSYEQYF	TGTGCCAGCAGTCTCCAGAGCTCCTACGAGCAGTACTTC
TRBV27	.	TRBJ1-1	.	CASSLRVGTEAFF	TGTGCCAGCAGTCTACGAGTGGGGACTGAAGCTTTCTTT
TRBV30	few	TRBJ1-2	TRBD1	CAWNPGQGGYGYTF	TGTGCCTGGAATCCGGGACAGGGCGGCTATGGCTACACCTTC
TRBV6-5	.	TRBJ1-2	.	CASLDSANYGYTF	TGTGCCAGCTTGGACAGCGCTAACTATGGCTACACCTTC
TRBV6-5	.	TRBJ2-1	.	CASSWTGTGNNEQFF	TGTGCCAGCAGTTGGACCGGCACGGGGAACAATGAGCAGTTCTTC
TRBV5-1	.	TRBJ2-3	TRBD2	CASSLSSGRTDTQYF	TGCGCCAGCAGCTTGTCTAGCGGGAGAACAGATACGCAGTATTTT